The table lists the clone carrying this T cell receptor beta chain with a few counts. Its antigen is not identified. J gave up 5 bases and V 6 bases, and 9 bases lay outside the gene matches. CDR1 and CDR2 from the germline V gene are MNHEY and SVGAGI. The CDR3 runs to 14 residues. Donors came from a validation cohort of over a hundred subjects, distinct from the first 666-subject cohort. This sample was included in a study of cytomegalovirus exposure and HLA in healthy donors. Overall study context: A subsequent analysis reported that the 120 validation repertoires were produced on the same platform that had also been used for the roughly 710 first-cohort repertoires. General observations from the study: Accounts indicate the classifier identified cytomegalovirus status with strong specificity and sensitivity. Listed as cytomegalovirus-associated were approximately 160 TCR beta chains.

Produced via immunoSEQ multiplex PCR; TCRdb's table is partial and in-frame only. This sample yields under 250,000 clones, of which 87% are seen a single time; 1.5% to 2.5% belongs to the top ten. Material: PBMCs. The chain recombines TRBV6-5 with TRBJ1-1; the match to TRBD1 covers 7 bases. The receptor was isolated from a woman between 18 and 30 years old in good health and CMV-seropositive. CDR3 sequence reads: CASSPQGGRTEAFF. The CDR3 DNA is TGTGCCAGCAGCCCCCAGGGGGGAAGGACTGAAGCTTTCTTT.